Below are 19 T cell receptor beta chains sequenced from a single sample in a study of T-cell memory formation after mild COVID-19. TCRdb processed the 5' RACE reads anew with MiXCR; each CDR3 protein has one entry. The table includes hundreds of thousands of distinct CDR3 sequences, about a fifth detected once. The sequencing input was PBMCs or a T cell subset sorted from them (not recorded which). The receptor source for this set is an adult woman who had mild COVID-19 (a few samples of this study predate the infection). Cell type and time point are not known.

This clonotype occurred a few times. The rearrangement joins TRBV6-5 to TRBJ1-1, with D unresolved. The germline CDR1 and CDR2 sequences are MNHEY and SVGAGI. CDR3 length: 14 amino acids. Trimming stripped 2 bases from V and 2 bases from J, with 9 bases between. This CDR3 reads CASSYEASNTEAFF. The CDR3 DNA is TGTGCCAGCAGTTACGAGGCCAGTAACACTGAAGCTTTCTTT.

The sample holds a few counts of this clonotype. V and J are TRBV15 and TRBJ2-3; D gene unclear. Between the trimmed V and J ends, which lost 5 bases and 4 bases, there was a span of 13 bases. This CDR3 is 14 amino acids long. Germline-derived CDR1 and CDR2 are LNHNV and YYDKDF (reference sequence). The CDR3 bases are TGTGCCACCAGCCAAAATACTCGGGCAGATACGCAGTATTTT. It encodes CATSQNTRADTQYF.

The V and J genes are TRBV24-1 and TRBJ1-1; D unclear. There are 13 residues in the CDR3. V lost 4 bases and J 5 bases, leaving 10 bases between the germline ends. From germline, CDR1 is KGHDR and CDR2 SFDVKD. CDR3: CATSEPAGTEAFF. DNA for the CDR3: TGTGCCACCAGTGAACCGGCAGGTACTGAAGCTTTCTTT.

The DNA of the CDR3 is TGTGCCAGCAGTTTAGGGGTCCCCGGGACAGGCACAGATACGCAGTATTTT. Amino acid sequence: CASSLGVPGTGTDTQYF. V usage is TRBV12-3 or TRBV12-4 and J usage is TRBJ2-3, with 7 bases matching TRBD1. The V gene end was trimmed by 1 base and the J gene end by 1 base; junction bases not matched to a gene: 8. This CDR3 has 17 amino acids.

V usage is TRBV6-5 and J usage is TRBJ2-7; the D gene is possibly TRBD1 (5 bases). Per germline, CDR1 MNHEY and CDR2 SVGAGI. The V and J ends lost 6 bases and 3 bases respectively, with 12 bases between them. This CDR3 region has 13 residues. The CDR3 region is CASSPSRDYEQYF. CDR3 coding DNA: TGTGCCAGCAGCCCAAGCAGGGACTACGAGCAGTACTTC.

This clonotype showed up just a few times. The rearrangement uses TRBV6-5 and TRBJ1-3, with D hard to call. CDR3 size: 15 residues. The germline V gene has CDR1 MNHEY and CDR2 SVGAGI. The V gene lost 6 bases and the J gene lost 4 bases, with 16 bases spanning the gap. CDR3 DNA: TGTGCCAGCAGCTACGGGCGGGCGCAAGGAAACACCATATATTTT. It is translated as CASSYGRAQGNTIYF.

The chain has TRBV20-1 and TRBJ2-5, with TRBD2 matching over 15 bases. V lost 2 bases, J lost 1 base, and 5 bases stayed unmatched. CDR3 length: 17 residues. Germline CDR1 reads DFQATT; CDR2 reads SNEGSKA (reference sequence). The CDR3 spells CSARRRTSGRAQETQYF. In DNA, the CDR3 is TGCAGTGCTAGAAGACGGACTAGCGGGAGGGCCCAAGAGACCCAGTACTTC.

V is TRBV24-1 and J is TRBJ2-5, with D perhaps given as TRBD1 or TRBD2 (5 bases each). The CDR3 spans 14 residues. CDR1 is KGHDR, CDR2 SFDVKD, per germline. The ends were cut back, 5 bases at V and 4 bases at J, with 13 bases in the middle. CDR3 sequence: CATSGSGGVETQYF. In DNA, the CDR3 is TGTGCCACCAGTGGCTCTGGGGGTGTAGAGACCCAGTACTTC.

V and J are TRBV5-6 and TRBJ2-3, with D tentatively TRBD2 (7 bases). With 4 bases removed from V and 0 bases from J, the gap between germline ends came to 15 bases. The germline CDR1 and CDR2 sequences are SGHDT and YYEEEE. The CDR3 loop spans 16 amino acids. This CDR3 reads CASSEPRGLSTDTQYF. DNA of the CDR3: TGTGCCAGCAGCGAACCGCGGGGGCTTAGCACAGATACGCAGTATTTT.

The rearrangement links TRBV18 to TRBJ1-1; D uncertain. The CDR3 runs to 15 residues. Germline values: CDR1 KGHSH, CDR2 LQKENI. V shed 1 base and J shed 5 bases, with 14 bases lying between them. The CDR3 region has the DNA TGTGCCAGCTCACCACAATCCGGGAGAGGGACTGAAGCTTTCTTT. It is translated as CASSPQSGRGTEAFF.

The chain is built from TRBV20-1 and TRBJ1-6, with 8 bases lining up with TRBD1. The CDR3 sequence is 15 residues long. Germline values: CDR1 DFQATT, CDR2 SNEGSKA (reference sequence). V lost 4 bases, J lost 7 bases, and 9 bases stayed unmatched. CDR3 amino acids: CSAKRRQGSNSPLHF. The CDR3 DNA is TGCAGTGCTAAACGGAGACAGGGGAGCAATTCACCCCTCCACTTT.

This clonotype was recorded a few times. The genes are TRBV12-3 or TRBV12-4 and TRBJ2-3, with TRBD2 matching over 8 bases. V lost 5 bases and J lost 2; bases outside the gene matches: 6. The CDR3 runs to 15 residues. The CDR3 nucleotides are TGTGCCAGCAGTCAAATTAGCGGGACCACAGATACGCAGTATTTT. It encodes CASSQISGTTDTQYF.

The chain is built from TRBV9 and TRBJ1-1; 7 bases are shared with TRBD1. Germline values: CDR1 SGDLS, CDR2 YYNGEE. The CDR3 length is 15 residues. The ends lost 3 bases at V and 5 bases at J; junction bases unmatched: 10. CDR3 in amino acids: CASSAITGVRTEAFF. CDR3 in DNA: TGTGCCAGCAGCGCTATTACAGGGGTGAGGACTGAAGCTTTCTTT.

This clonotype was counted between two and nine times. The chain has TRBV19 and TRBJ2-7; the match to TRBD2 covers 7 bases. V shed 8 bases, J shed 8 bases, and the junction held 12 bases outside the gene matches. Looked up from germline, CDR1 is LNHDA and CDR2 is SQIVND (reference sequence). This CDR3 comprises 13 residues. The CDR3 sequence: CASSSGLLTQQYF. The CDR3 bases are TGTGCCAGTTCTAGCGGTCTTCTCACCCAGCAGTACTTC.

This clonotype came up many times. The chain is built from TRBV6-5 and TRBJ2-7; 7 bases match TRBD1. Germline loops: CDR1 MNHEY, CDR2 SVGAGI. The CDR3 totals 13 residues. V lost 6 bases, J lost 3 bases, and 5 bases stayed unmatched. The CDR3 DNA follows: TGTGCCAGCAGCACCCCAGGGGGCTACGAGCAGTACTTC. It is translated as CASSTPGGYEQYF.

V gene TRBV10-3 combines with J gene TRBJ2-3; D not resolved. Trimming left V 10 bases short and J 1 base short, with 15 bases between. This CDR3 is 14 amino acids long. CDR1 and CDR2 from the germline V gene are ENHRY and SYGVKD. The CDR3 bases are TGTGCCACCCGACCGGGTGCCGGCACAGATACGCAGTATTTT. Encoded protein: CATRPGAGTDTQYF.

The V call is TRBV5-1, the J call TRBJ2-1, with TRBD2 matching over 14 bases. Unmatched junction bases numbered 2, after V lost 4 bases and J lost 5 bases. Germline assignment: CDR1 SGHRS and CDR2 YFSETQ. The CDR3 extends over 15 amino acids. The CDR3: CASSGGLAGDNEQFF. Here the CDR3 DNA reads TGCGCCAGCAGCGGGGGACTAGCGGGGGACAATGAGCAGTTCTTC.

V gene TRBV9 combines with J gene TRBJ2-2, with unresolved D. Trimming took 0 bases from V and 5 from J, leaving 8 bases between them. The CDR3 has 14 amino acids. The V gene's germline CDR1 is SGDLS and CDR2 YYNGEE. CDR3 protein: CASSVGVPTGELFF. In DNA form, the CDR3 reads TGTGCCAGCAGCGTAGGAGTCCCAACCGGGGAGCTGTTTTTT.

This clonotype was found a few times. The V call is TRBV12-3 or TRBV12-4, the J call TRBJ1-2; TRBD1 aligns across 7 bases. V was clipped by 4 bases and J by 0 bases; unmatched bases: 8. This CDR3 spans 16 amino acids. CDR3 DNA: TGTGCCAGCAGTTACCGGACAGGACGACCTAACTATGGCTACACCTTC. This encodes CASSYRTGRPNYGYTF.